This is a list of T cell receptor beta chains from one sample in a study of blood T cells in healthy people across ages. MiXCR, applied by TCRdb to the 5' RACE reads, yields one record per CDR3 protein. Here the sample spans around 870,000 distinct CDR3 sequences, around 28% being singletons. The sequencing sample was made of blood. The source is a woman of 80 years or more in good health. Both conserved end residues are part of each CDR3. The D gene is left open where the match is weak. Size is stated for part of the rows, as once, few or many counts, or as a class when the clone is expanded.

NA	TRBV9	TRBD1	TRBJ2-3	CASSAGQGAPDTRYF	TGTGCCAGCAGCGCCGGACAGGGGGCCCCAGATACGCGGTATTTT
many	TRBV4-3	TRBD2	TRBJ2-2	CASSQARGGTGELFF	TGCGCCAGCAGCCAAGCCCGGGGGGGGACCGGGGAGCTGTTTTTT
few	TRBV7-9	NA	TRBJ1-6	CASSFDSDNSPLHF	TGTGCCAGCAGTTTCGACAGCGATAATTCACCCCTCCACTTT
NA	TRBV9	NA	TRBJ2-3	CASSGQGYTDTQYF	TGTGCCAGCAGCGGTCAGGGCTACACAGATACGCAGTATTTT
few	TRBV6-6	NA	TRBJ1-2	CASSYRTWDYGYTF	TGTGCCAGCAGTTACCGGACCTGGGACTATGGCTACACCTTC
many	TRBV7-2	TRBD1	TRBJ1-2	CASSLGRTGGNGYTF	TGTGCCAGCAGCTTAGGAAGGACAGGGGGCAATGGCTACACCTTC
NA	TRBV27	NA	TRBJ2-7	CASSGTNRYEQYF	TGTGCCAGCTCCGGGACAAACCGATACGAGCAGTACTTC
once	TRBV12-3/TRBV12-4	NA	TRBJ2-7	CASSFDRTSYEQYF	TGTGCCAGCAGTTTCGACAGGACGTCCTACGAGCAGTACTTC
NA	TRBV24-1	NA	TRBJ2-5	CATSDPRVAQETQYF	TGTGCCACCAGTGATCCGAGGGTGGCCCAAGAGACCCAGTACTTC
many	TRBV6-2/TRBV6-3	NA	TRBJ2-7	CASSYSAQGGPSRYEQYF	TGTGCCAGCAGTTACTCCGCGCAGGGAGGACCCTCGCGCTACGAGCAGTACTTC
few	TRBV18	NA	TRBJ2-2	CASSPEIPGAPGGELFF	TGTGCCAGCTCACCAGAGATTCCAGGGGCGCCCGGCGGGGAGCTGTTTTTT
many	TRBV7-2	NA	TRBJ1-2	CASSLAQGPYGYTF	TGTGCCAGCAGCTTAGCCCAGGGGCCTTATGGCTACACCTTC
NA	TRBV20-1	NA	TRBJ2-5	CSAQLAETQYF	TGCAGTGCCCAACTAGCCGAGACCCAGTACTTC
NA	TRBV6-5	TRBD1	TRBJ1-1	CASSSFPGQGFMYTEAFF	TGTGCCAGCAGTTCCTTCCCGGGACAGGGTTTTATGTACACTGAAGCTTTCTTT
NA	TRBV2	NA	TRBJ2-5	CASSEARSQETQYF	TGTGCCAGCAGTGAAGCTAGGTCCCAAGAGACCCAGTACTTC
many	TRBV27	NA	TRBJ1-6	CASSLRTYNSPLHF	TGTGCCAGCAGTTTAAGGACCTATAATTCACCCCTCCACTTT
many	TRBV7-9	NA	TRBJ2-5	CASSLAPTVRPQETQYF	TGTGCCAGCAGCTTAGCCCCGACAGTGCGTCCGCAAGAGACCCAGTACTTC
few	TRBV5-1	TRBD1	TRBJ1-4	CASRLGQGLEKLFF	TGCGCCAGCAGGCTCGGACAGGGATTGGAAAAACTGTTTTTT
many	TRBV4-3	TRBD2	TRBJ2-7	CASSQDPGGLEQYF	TGCGCCAGCAGCCAAGATCCGGGGGGATTGGAGCAGTACTTC
NA	TRBV10-2	NA	TRBJ1-1	CASRPTPSTEAFF	TGCGCCAGCAGGCCTACTCCTAGCACTGAAGCTTTCTTT
NA	TRBV12-3/TRBV12-4	TRBD1	TRBJ1-5	CASSFGRGLQPQHF	TGTGCCAGCAGTTTTGGCAGGGGGCTTCAGCCCCAGCATTTT
few	TRBV5-1	NA	TRBJ1-1	CASSEEVREVPEAFF	TGCGCCAGCAGCGAGGAGGTCAGGGAGGTACCTGAAGCTTTCTTT
NA	TRBV19	NA	TRBJ1-5	CASSRGAGGPQHF	TGTGCCAGTAGTAGAGGGGCGGGGGGGCCCCAGCATTTT
few	TRBV25-1	NA	TRBJ1-4	CASSEGGAANEKLFF	TGTGCCAGCAGTGAAGGGGGAGCGGCTAATGAAAAACTGTTTTTT
NA	TRBV29-1	TRBD1	TRBJ1-5	CSVLTAGGQPQHF	TGCAGCGTTTTGACGGCAGGGGGTCAGCCCCAGCATTTT
many	TRBV25-1	NA	TRBJ2-1	CASTLGIGNEQFF	TGTGCCAGCACGCTAGGGATAGGGAATGAGCAGTTCTTC